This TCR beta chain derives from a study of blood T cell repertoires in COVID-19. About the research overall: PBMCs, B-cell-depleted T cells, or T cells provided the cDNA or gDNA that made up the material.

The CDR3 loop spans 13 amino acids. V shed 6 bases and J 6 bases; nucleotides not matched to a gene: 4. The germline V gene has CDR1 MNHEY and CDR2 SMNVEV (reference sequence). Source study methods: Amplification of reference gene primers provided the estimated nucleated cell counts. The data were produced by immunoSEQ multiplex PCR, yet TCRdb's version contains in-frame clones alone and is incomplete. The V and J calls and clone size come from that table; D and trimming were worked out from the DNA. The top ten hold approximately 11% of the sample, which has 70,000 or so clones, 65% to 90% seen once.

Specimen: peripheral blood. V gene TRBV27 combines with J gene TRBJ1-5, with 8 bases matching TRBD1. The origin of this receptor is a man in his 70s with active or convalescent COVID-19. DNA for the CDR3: TGTGCCAGCAGCGGACAGGGAGGTCAGCCCCAGCATTTT. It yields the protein CASSGQGGQPQHF.